This T cell receptor (beta chain) came from a study of molecular identifiers for immune sequencing clone quantification. CDR3 length equals 15 residues. Germline V CDR1 and CDR2: MNHEY, SMNVEV (reference sequence). V gave up 3 bases and J gave up 0 bases, with 9 bases separating them. This clonotype was counted at least ten times. TCRdb re-analysed the PCR reads in MiXCR, keeping a single row per CDR3 protein. Of roughly 65,000 distinct CDR3 sequences listed, 15% to 20% are singletons. The origin of this receptor is a human donor in good health. Some libraries in this study had Jurkat cell RNA spiked in. The material sequenced was naive CD8+ T cells from blood, with Jurkat cell RNA spiked in. Specified subset: FACS-sorted CD8+CD4-CCR7+CD45RA+ naive T cells. The V call is TRBV27, the J call TRBJ1-3; D unclear. The CDR3 region has the DNA TGTGCCAGCAGTTTGGATCTAACCTCTGGAAACACCATATATTTT. Protein product: CASSLDLTSGNTIYF.